This T cell receptor beta chain was obtained from a study of T cells in Graves' hyperthyroidism and ophthalmopathy. Study in general: Specimen type is peripheral blood, collected at initial diagnosis prior to any treatment.

Under 3 months was the duration of disease in ophthalmopathy patients, who also had a Clinical Activity Score of at least 3 and a NOSPECS grade of at least 4. Fresh 10 ml peripheral blood yielded PBMCs. Study-wide results and caveats: Among clonotypes expanded in thyroid above 0.001, most were also found in blood.

Germline values: CDR1 SNHLY, CDR2 FYNNEI. The CDR3 has 13 amino acids. Trimming took off 11 bases at V and 5 bases at J, with 18 bases between the two ends. The table lists this clonotype with a few counts. Its antigen is unknown. Amplification of TCR beta CDR3 regions used RNA as the template. Primed by the HTBI set, a first-round RT-PCR was run on the TCR CDR3. TCRdb analysed the multiplex PCR reads with MiXCR anew, one entry per CDR3 protein. Of hundreds of thousands of distinct CDR3 sequences listed, just under 20% were seen once; the top ten hold roughly 44%. Sequencing was performed on blood. This clonotype was obtained from a man aged 35-49 years with Graves' ophthalmopathy. V usage is TRBV2 and J usage is TRBJ1-2; D gene unclear. The CDR3, as DNA: TGTGCCCTAGGGCCGACCCCTAGGTATGGCTACACCTTC. Encoded protein: CALGPTPRYGYTF.